What follows are 3 T cell receptor beta chains derived from one specimen sequenced in a study of blood T cell repertoires in COVID-19. Measured with immunoSEQ multiplex PCR; TCRdb has only the in-frame clones, and not every one. The table has hundreds of thousands of clones, roughly 81% seen once. The sequenced sample consisted of peripheral blood. Receptors originate from a woman of 80 years or more with COVID-19, enrolled during active disease.

The chain carries TRBV5-4 and TRBJ1-3; 9 bases are shared with TRBD1. Germline CDR1 reads SGHNT; CDR2 reads YYREEE (reference sequence). Losses at the gene ends were 0 bases for V and 0 bases for J; bases not matched to a gene: 10. The CDR3 contains 19 residues. The CDR3 reads CASSLAKGQGPLSGNTIYF. CDR3 nucleotide sequence: TGTGCCAGCAGCTTGGCCAAGGGACAGGGACCTCTCTCTGGAAACACCATATATTTT.

This clone was observed many times. Different DNA sequences within this sample yield the same CDR3. The chain joins TRBV3-1 (or the pseudogene TRBV3-2) to TRBJ2-3; TRBD2 is a possible D gene (6 bases). Germline V gene lookup returns CDR1 LGHDT and CDR2 YNNKEL (reference sequence). CDR3 length: 16 amino acids. Trimming pared 1 base from V and 0 bases from J, leaving 11 bases between. The CDR3 is CASSQAGGSSTDTQYF. In DNA form, the CDR3 reads TGTGCCAGCAGCCAAGCCGGGGGTAGCAGCACAGATACGCAGTATTTT.

The chain combines TRBV10-3 with TRBJ1-1, with D perhaps matching TRBD1 (5 bases). This CDR3 has 13 residues. Germline CDR1 is ENHRY and CDR2 is SYGVKD. V lost 4 bases, J lost 6 bases, and 12 bases lay in between. CDR3 residues: CAISGGGDAEAFF. DNA of the CDR3: TGTGCCATCAGTGGGGGAGGGGACGCTGAAGCTTTCTTT.